Shown below are 25 T cell receptor beta chains from a single sample sequenced in a study of tumor and adjacent non-tumor tissue in lung cancer. A modified ARM-PCR protocol with three rounds of nested PCR amplified TCRbeta. TCRdb independently ran MiXCR on the multiplex PCR reads; one entry per CDR3 protein. Altogether roughly 70,000 distinct CDR3 sequences are present, roughly 75% being singletons, with the ten largest covering 28%. RNA was extracted from bulk tissue without any cell sorting. Distant lung tissue was collected more than 3 cm away from the tumor edge. The material sequenced was distant non-tumor lung tissue. The receptors were gathered from a woman aged 45-59 years with non-small cell lung cancer.

Points on this clonotype: This may be a read error, as it is one base from a much larger clone. V gene TRBV10-3 combines with J gene TRBJ1-1, with D possibly matching TRBD1 (5 bases). CDR1 and CDR2 from the germline V gene are ENHRY and SYGVKD. This CDR3 contains 13 residues. The CDR3: CAFRLGPSSKAFF. CDR3 bases: TGTGCCTTCAGACTGGGGCCTTCCTCTAAGGCTTTCTTT.

As to this clonotype: The final CDR3 position lacks the conserved phenylalanine or tryptophan, pointing to a likely read error. This chain connects TRBV12-3 or TRBV12-4 to TRBJ2-1; 14 bases fit TRBD2. The V segment lost 6 bases and the J segment 7 bases; nucleotides outside the gene matches: 2. The CDR3 covers 14 residues. In DNA, the CDR3 is TGTGCCAGCAGGCGGACTAGCGGGAGGAATGAGCAGTTCTCC. It translates to CASRRTSGRNEQFS.

The table lists this clonotype with a count of one. This may be a read error, as it is one base from a much larger clone. The J gene is TRBJ2-2, the V gene TRBV6-1; possible D gene TRBD2, 6 bases. This CDR3 region has 16 residues. The germline gives CDR1 MNHNS, CDR2 SASEGT. The CDR3 DNA reads TGTGCCAGCAGTGACCACCGGGACTTGAACACCGGGGATCTGTTTTTT. Protein sequence: CASSDHRDLNTGDLFF.

Ten or more counts support this clonotype. The chain carries TRBV6-2 or TRBV6-3 and TRBJ2-3, with no clear D. The V and J ends lost 3 bases and 0 bases respectively, with 7 bases between them. Germline V gene lookup returns CDR1 MNHEY and CDR2 SVGEGT. CDR3 size: 14 residues. The CDR3, as DNA: TGTGCCAGCAGTTATTCGGTTAGCACAGATACGCAGTATTTT. Residues: CASSYSVSTDTQYF.

This rearrangement joins TRBV28 to TRBJ2-7; D ambiguous. The germline gives CDR1 MDHEN, CDR2 SYDVKM. This CDR3 region has 14 residues. V lost 4 bases and J lost 7, with 17 bases in between. The CDR3 sequence is CASSSRIWAWEQYF. CDR3 DNA sequence: TGTGCCAGCAGTTCCCGGATATGGGCTTGGGAGCAGTACTTC.

This clonotype was detected a few times. With a much larger clone just one base away, this may be a read error. The chain has TRBV6-6 and TRBJ2-5; D is undetermined. The germline V gene has CDR1 MNHNY and CDR2 SVGAGI (reference sequence). The CDR3 consists of 13 residues. Trimming took 1 base from V and 2 from J, leaving 5 bases between them. The CDR3 region is CASSYLRQETQYF. DNA for the CDR3: TGTGCCAGCAGTTACTTACGGCAAGAGACCCAGTACTTC.

Regarding this clonotype: A much larger clonotype is one base distant, so this may be a read error. The chain employs TRBV7-9 and TRBJ2-5; maybe TRBD2 (6 bases). The CDR3 spans 15 residues. Germline values: CDR1 SEHNR, CDR2 FQNEAQ (reference sequence). CDR3 bases: TGTCCCAGCAGCTTGGGCGGGGCCACGGGGGAGACCCAGTACTTC. Translation: CPSSLGGATGETQYF.

Note on this clonotype: Being one base from a much bigger clone, this may be a read error. The conserved phenylalanine or tryptophan is not found at the CDR3 terminus, so this likely reflects a read error. This chain links TRBV20-1 with TRBJ2-7, with 7 bases that match TRBD1. Germline V gives CDR1 DFQATT, CDR2 SNEGSKA (reference sequence). J was trimmed by 6 bases and V by 3 bases; bases with no gene match: 14. The length of the CDR3 is 15 residues. The chain's CDR3 is CSASAGTASVTEQYI. CDR3 sequence (DNA): TGCAGTGCTAGTGCCGGGACAGCGAGTGTCACCGAGCAGTACATC.

This clonotype was counted only a few times. Compared with germline, one end of the junction differs, possibly owing to a read error. CDR3 sequence: CASSFTGLERYF. The CDR3 DNA follows: TGTGCCAGCAGCTTCACAGGGTTGGAGCGGTACTTC. The chain couples TRBV6-6 to TRBJ2-7; perhaps TRBD1 as D (6 bases). The CDR3 has 12 residues. The germline V gene has CDR1 MNHNY and CDR2 SVGAGI (reference sequence).

The chain links TRBV11-2 to TRBJ2-7; TRBD2 might be the D (6 bases). V was shortened by 8 bases and J by 1 base, with 24 bases between the two germline ends. Per the germline V gene, CDR1 is SGHAT and CDR2 is FQNNGV. This CDR3 contains 17 residues. CDR3 sequence: CASGLAAGRAGSYEQYF. CDR3 nucleotides: TGTGCCAGCGGGTTAGCCGCGGGACGCGCGGGGTCCTACGAGCAGTACTTC.

Comments on this clonotype: Just one base apart from a much larger clone, this may be a read error. The final CDR3 position lacks the conserved phenylalanine or tryptophan, pointing to a likely read error. This chain joins TRBV6-5 and TRBJ1-1; 8 bases map to TRBD1. Per germline, CDR1 MNHEY and CDR2 SVGAGI. The CDR3 has 14 residues. After removal of 6 bases from V and 7 bases from J, the junction contained 10 bases not matched to a gene. The CDR3 DNA reads as TGTGCCAGCAGAAAACGGACAGGGAAAGATGAAGCTTTCTAT. Translating it yields CASRKRTGKDEAFY.

As concerns this clonotype: Germline and junction disagree at one end, which may indicate a read error. The chain joins TRBV6-2 or TRBV6-3 to TRBJ1-2; D is uncertain. The CDR3 spans 13 residues. The germline gives CDR1 MNHEY, CDR2 SVGEGT. CDR3 sequence: CANTRDSSYGYTF. DNA for the CDR3: TGTGCCAACACCCGAGATTCTTCCTATGGCTACACTTTC.

Comments on this clonotype: Since a much larger clone is just one base distant, this may be a read error. The chain recombines TRBV4-2 with TRBJ1-2, with D maybe TRBD1 (5 bases). Germline CDR1 is LGHNA and CDR2 is YNFKEQ. This CDR3 is built from 11 residues. Here the CDR3 DNA reads TGTACCAGCAGCCAAGAGGGGGGCTACACCTTC. Protein: CTSSQEGGYTF.

The chain recombines TRBV20-1 with TRBJ2-1, with TRBD2 matching over 12 bases. Trimming cost V 8 bases and J 9 bases; bases outside gene matches: 11. This CDR3 has 14 residues. Germline CDR1 is DFQATT and CDR2 is SNEGSKA (reference sequence). This chain's CDR3 is CSPAQGLAGGEQFF. The CDR3 DNA follows: TGCAGTCCTGCACAGGGACTAGCGGGCGGTGAGCAGTTCTTC.

As regards this clonotype: This may stem from a read error, because a much larger clone lies one nucleotide away. The V call is TRBV20-1, the J call TRBJ2-1, with 13 bases aligning to TRBD2. The CDR3 spans 15 residues. Germline V gives CDR1 DFQATT, CDR2 SNEGSKA (reference sequence). The CDR3 DNA sequence: TGCAGTGCTGCAGGACTAGCGGGAGTAAAAAATGAGCACTTCTTC. Its translation: CSAAGLAGVKNEHFF.

This clonotype has a single count. Sequence at one end of the junction differs from germline and may be a read error. V usage is TRBV29-1 and J usage is TRBJ2-2; 7 nucleotides align to TRBD2. The CDR3 loop spans 14 amino acids. Germline V gene data show CDR1 as SQVTM and CDR2 as ANQGSEA. In DNA, the CDR3 is TGCAGCGTTGCCCCCCTTTCGAACACGGGGGGGCTGTTTTTT. Its translation is CSVAPLSNTGGLFF.

The chain is built from TRBV11-2 and TRBJ2-1; D is unresolved. The CDR3 has 15 residues. Germline V gene sequence: CDR1 SGHAT, CDR2 FQNNGV. Between the trimmed V and J ends, which lost 6 bases and 4 bases, there was a span of 16 bases. The CDR3 loop is CASSPIWHAYNEQFF. The DNA for the CDR3 is TGTGCCAGCAGTCCCATATGGCACGCTTACAATGAGCAGTTCTTC.

The chain carries TRBV20-1 and TRBJ2-7, with D perhaps assigned TRBD1 or TRBD2 (6 bases each). Germline V gene data show CDR1 as DFQATT and CDR2 as SNEGSKA (reference sequence). The CDR3 covers 17 residues. Trimming left V 0 bases short and J 3 bases short, with 21 bases between. CDR3 sequence reads: CSARDQSLGGHHYEQYF. CDR3 coding DNA: TGCAGTGCTAGAGATCAATCACTTGGGGGGCACCACTACGAGCAGTACTTC.

This clonotype was seen only once. Mismatch with germline at one junction end may stem from a read error. CDR3 nucleotide sequence: TGTGCCAGCAGATTGGAGTACAGTCCCTATAATTCACCCCTCTACTTT. Amino acids: CASRLEYSPYNSPLYF. This sequence joins TRBV11-2 and TRBJ1-6; D unresolved. This CDR3 has 16 amino acids. CDR1 and CDR2 from the germline V gene are SGHAT and FQNNGV.

On this clonotype itself: Relative to the germline gene, one junction end is altered; a read error may explain this. This chain uses TRBV29-1 with TRBJ2-3; TRBD2 might be the D (6 bases). Germline V gene data show CDR1 as SQVTM and CDR2 as ANQGSEA. The CDR3 runs 16 residues. The CDR3 sequence: CNAPGLRAGSTDTLYF. The CDR3, as DNA: TGCAACGCTCCGGGACTCCGAGCGGGTAGCACAGATACGCTGTATTTT.

This clonotype was recorded at least ten times. The V and J genes are TRBV6-1 and TRBJ2-2, with TRBD1 matching over 7 bases. The CDR3 is 14 residues long. With 6 bases clipped from V and 4 bases from J, the junction kept 5 bases outside the gene matches. Germline values: CDR1 MNHNS, CDR2 SASEGT. The CDR3 nucleotides read TGTGCCAGCAGGAGGGACAGACTCACCGGGGAGCTGTTTTTT. Translating it yields CASRRDRLTGELFF.

Comments on this clonotype: Given the absence of the conserved phenylalanine or tryptophan at the CDR3 end, a read error is likely. V gene TRBV5-1 combines with J gene TRBJ2-1; D is ambiguous. CDR1 is SGHRS and CDR2 is YFSETQ in the germline V gene. Trimming took 2 bases from V and 5 from J, leaving 11 bases between them. The CDR3 runs 14 residues. The CDR3 nucleotides read TGCGCCAGCAGCTTAACTCCGCCTAACAATGAGCAGTTCTTA. This encodes CASSLTPPNNEQFL.

As for this clonotype: Given the absence of the conserved phenylalanine or tryptophan at the CDR3 end, a read error is likely. V and J are TRBV29-1 and TRBJ1-3, with unresolved D. This CDR3 comprises 13 residues. CDR1 and CDR2 (germline): SQVTM, ANQGSEA. The CDR3 here is CSVWTYSGNAIYL. The CDR3 DNA is TGCAGCGTCTGGACTTACTCTGGAAACGCCATATATCTT.

This clonotype occurred many times. The V call is TRBV29-1, the J call TRBJ2-3; TRBD2 aligns across 7 bases. This CDR3 region has 11 residues. Trimming at V came to 6 bases and at J to 11 bases, leaving 8 bases not matched to a gene. Germline loops: CDR1 SQVTM, CDR2 ANQGSEA. The CDR3 sequence is CSVRTGGGQYF. DNA for the CDR3: TGCAGCGTGAGAACGGGAGGTGGGCAGTATTTT.

This clonotype was recorded at least ten times. CDR3: CSVAREPVETQYF. The CDR3 bases are TGCAGCGTTGCCAGAGAACCTGTGGAGACCCAGTACTTC. The rearrangement joins TRBV29-1 to TRBJ2-5; no clear D. Germline V gene lookup returns CDR1 SQVTM and CDR2 ANQGSEA. This CDR3 has 13 residues. V dropped 4 bases and J dropped 5 bases, with 14 bases sitting between them.